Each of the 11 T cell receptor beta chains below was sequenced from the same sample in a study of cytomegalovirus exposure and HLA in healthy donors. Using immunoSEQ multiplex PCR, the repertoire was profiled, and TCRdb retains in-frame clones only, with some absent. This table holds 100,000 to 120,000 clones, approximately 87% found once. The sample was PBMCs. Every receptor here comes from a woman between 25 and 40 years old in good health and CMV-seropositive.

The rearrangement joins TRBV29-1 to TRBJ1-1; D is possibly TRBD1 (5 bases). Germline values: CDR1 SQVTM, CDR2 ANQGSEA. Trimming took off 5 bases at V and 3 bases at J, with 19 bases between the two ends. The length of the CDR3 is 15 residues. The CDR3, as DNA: TGCAGCGTTACTACGGACACCCGGAAAGACACTGAAGCTTTCTTT. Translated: CSVTTDTRKDTEAFF.

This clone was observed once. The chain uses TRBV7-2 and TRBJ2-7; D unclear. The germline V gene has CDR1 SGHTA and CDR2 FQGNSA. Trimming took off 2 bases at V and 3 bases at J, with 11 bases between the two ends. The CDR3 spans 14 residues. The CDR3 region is CASSLSPTNYEQYF. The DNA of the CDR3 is TGTGCCAGCAGCTTAAGCCCCACCAACTACGAGCAGTACTTC. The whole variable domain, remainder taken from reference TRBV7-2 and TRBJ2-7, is GAGVSQSPSNKVTEKGKDVELRCDPISGHTALYWYRQSLGQGLEFLIYFQGNSAPDKSGLPSDRFSAERTGGSVSTLTIQRTQQEDSAVYLCASSLSPTNYEQYFGPGTRLTVT.

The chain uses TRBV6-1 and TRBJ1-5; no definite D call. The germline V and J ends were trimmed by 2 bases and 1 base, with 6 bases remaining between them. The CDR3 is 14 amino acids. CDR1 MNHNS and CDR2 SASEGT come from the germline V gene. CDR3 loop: CASSEWLSNQPQHF. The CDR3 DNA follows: TGTGCCAGCAGTGAATGGCTGAGCAATCAGCCCCAGCATTTT.

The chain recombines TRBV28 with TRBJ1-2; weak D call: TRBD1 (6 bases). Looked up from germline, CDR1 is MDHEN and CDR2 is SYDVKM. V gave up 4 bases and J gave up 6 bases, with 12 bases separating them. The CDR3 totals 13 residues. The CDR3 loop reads CASSSLQGDGYTF. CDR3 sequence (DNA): TGTGCCAGCAGTTCCCTACAGGGTGATGGCTACACCTTC.

CDR3 coding DNA: TGTGCCAGCAGCTTCGGGACAGGGGGTAGAGAGACCCAGTACTTC. Amino acids: CASSFGTGGRETQYF. The chain is built from TRBV7-6 and TRBJ2-5; the match to TRBD1 covers 11 bases. CDR1 SGHVS and CDR2 FNYEAQ come from the germline V gene. V was clipped by 3 bases and J by 4 bases; unmatched bases: 4. There are 15 residues in the CDR3.

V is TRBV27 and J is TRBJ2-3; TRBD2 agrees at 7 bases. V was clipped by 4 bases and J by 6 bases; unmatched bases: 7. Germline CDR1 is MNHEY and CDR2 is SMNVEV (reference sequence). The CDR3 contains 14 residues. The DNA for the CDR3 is TGTGCCAGCAGTTATGCGGGAGAGTGGGATACGCAGTATTTT. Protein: CASSYAGEWDTQYF.

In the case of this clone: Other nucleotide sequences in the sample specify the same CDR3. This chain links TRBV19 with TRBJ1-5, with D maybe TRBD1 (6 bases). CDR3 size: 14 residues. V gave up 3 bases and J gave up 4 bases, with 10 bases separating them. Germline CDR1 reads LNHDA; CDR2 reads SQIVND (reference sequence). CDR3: CASSILQGNQPQHF. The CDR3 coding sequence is TGTGCCAGTAGTATCCTCCAGGGGAATCAGCCCCAGCATTTT.

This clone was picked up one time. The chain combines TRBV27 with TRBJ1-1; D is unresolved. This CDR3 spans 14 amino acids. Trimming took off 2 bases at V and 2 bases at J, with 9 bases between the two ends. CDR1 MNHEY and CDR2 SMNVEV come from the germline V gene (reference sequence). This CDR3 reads CASSLGRINTEAFF. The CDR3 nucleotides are TGTGCCAGCAGTTTAGGGAGGATAAACACTGAAGCTTTCTTT.

The CDR3 bases are TGTGCCAGCAGCCCTTACCCGGAGGGGTACGACAGCTATGGCTACACCTTC. This gives the protein CASSPYPEGYDSYGYTF. V usage is TRBV5-4 and J usage is TRBJ1-2; D might be TRBD1 (5 bases). The CDR3 is 17 amino acids. Trimming removed 4 bases from V and 4 bases from J, with 23 bases in between. The germline V gene has CDR1 SGHNT and CDR2 YYREEE (reference sequence).

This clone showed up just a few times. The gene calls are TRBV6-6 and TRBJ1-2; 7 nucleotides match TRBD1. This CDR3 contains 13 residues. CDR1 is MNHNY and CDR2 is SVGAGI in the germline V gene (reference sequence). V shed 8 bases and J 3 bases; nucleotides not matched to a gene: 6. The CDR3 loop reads CASRSTGDYGYTF. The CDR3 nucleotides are TGTGCCAGCCGTAGTACAGGGGACTATGGCTACACCTTC.

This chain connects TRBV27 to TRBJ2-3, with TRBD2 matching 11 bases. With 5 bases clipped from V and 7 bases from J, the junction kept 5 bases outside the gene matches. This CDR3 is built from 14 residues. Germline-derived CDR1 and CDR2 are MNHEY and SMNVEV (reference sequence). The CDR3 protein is CASSPLAGEHTQYF. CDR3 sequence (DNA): TGTGCCAGCAGTCCACTAGCGGGAGAACATACGCAGTATTTT.